The 26 T cell receptor beta chains below were found in one sample sequenced in a study of blood T cell repertoires in COVID-19 (dated by TCRdb to 2018 to 2021). Libraries were prepared through the immunoSEQ multiplex PCR assay. Entries here come from immuneACCESS through TCRdb and include only in-frame sequences with V and J called. Some clones fail to appear in such tables; in the studies checked, an unresolved V gene covers under half of the shortfall, and the cause of the remainder is unknown. Across this sample there are hundreds of thousands of clones, with 90% seen only once. Of the sample, over 0.85% falls within the top ten clones. The sequencing sample was made of PBMCs or T cells enriched from blood (not recorded which). The receptor set was obtained from a man aged 45-65 years who had been exposed to COVID-19.

This clone appeared a single time. The chain has TRBV3-1 (or the pseudogene TRBV3-2) and TRBJ1-1; 8 bases agree with TRBD1. Germline values: CDR1 LGHDT, CDR2 YNNKEL (reference sequence). V shed 2 bases and J 4 bases; nucleotides not matched to a gene: 3. The CDR3 loop spans 14 amino acids. The DNA for the CDR3 is TGTGCCAGCAGCCAATACGACAGGGGCACTGAAGCTTTCTTT. Translated: CASSQYDRGTEAFF.

The chain uses TRBV15 and TRBJ2-1, with 8 bases identical to TRBD2. The CDR3 has 16 residues. Germline V CDR1 and CDR2: LNHNV, YYDKDF (reference sequence). V lost 1 base, J lost 6 bases, and 8 bases stayed unmatched. The CDR3 coding sequence is TGTGCCACCAGCAGAGTTAGAGCGGGAGATCTCAATGAGCAGTTCTTC. Amino acids: CATSRVRAGDLNEQFF.

As DNA, the CDR3 is TGTGCCAGCAGACCCCGGGGGGGATGGAATCAGCCCCAGCATTTT. It specifies CASRPRGGWNQPQHF. This chain connects TRBV6-5 to TRBJ1-5, with D maybe TRBD1 (5 bases). In germline, CDR1 is MNHEY, CDR2 SVGAGI. V lost 6 bases to trimming and J lost 4 bases, with 16 bases between them. This CDR3 has 15 amino acids.

V gene TRBV7-9 combines with J gene TRBJ2-7; tentatively, D is TRBD1 (6 bases). V shed 5 bases and J shed 9 bases, with 14 bases lying between them. This CDR3 contains 12 residues. In germline, CDR1 is SEHNR, CDR2 FQNEAQ (reference sequence). The CDR3 bases are TGTGCCAGCAGCCCGGGACATCTAGGGCAGTACGTC. Its translation: CASSPGHLGQYV.

This clone occurred once. The V and J genes are TRBV30 and TRBJ1-5, with D possibly being TRBD1 (6 bases). The CDR3 is 13 amino acids. The germline gives CDR1 GTSNPN, CDR2 SVGIG (reference sequence). V was shortened by 3 bases and J by 4 bases, with 10 bases between the two germline ends. The DNA for the CDR3 is TGTGCCTGGAGCTGGGGGCCAAATCAGCCCCAGCATTTT. Translated, it gives CAWSWGPNQPQHF.

The V gene is TRBV9, the J gene TRBJ2-1, with 8 nucleotides matching TRBD2. The length of the CDR3 is 15 residues. V shed 0 bases and J 10 bases; nucleotides not matched to a gene: 9. Per germline, CDR1 SGDLS and CDR2 YYNGEE. As DNA, the CDR3 is TGTGCCAGCAGCGTAGGGTCGGGGGTAGCGGGGGAGCAGTTCTTC. Its translation is CASSVGSGVAGEQFF. Supplemented by reference TRBV9 and TRBJ2-1, the full variable domain reads DSGVTQTPKHLITATGQRVTLRCSPRSGDLSVYWYQQSLDQGLQFLIQYYNGEERAKGNILERFSAQQFPDLHSELNLSSLELGDSALYFCASSVGSGVAGEQFFGPGTRLTVL.

The V and J genes are TRBV11-2 and TRBJ2-7; 8 nucleotides line up with TRBD1. The CDR3 spans 15 residues. Trimming cost V 3 bases and J 3 bases; bases outside gene matches: 7. The germline V gene has CDR1 SGHAT and CDR2 FQNNGV. The CDR3 DNA follows: TGTGCCAGCAGCTTGGTGGGACAGGTAATCTACGAGCAGTACGTC. Amino acid sequence: CASSLVGQVIYEQYV.

The V call is TRBV7-6, the J call TRBJ1-4; maybe TRBD1 (5 bases). Trimming left V 6 bases short and J 6 bases short, with 20 bases between. CDR1 SGHVS and CDR2 FNYEAQ come from the germline V gene. The CDR3 loop spans 16 amino acids. CDR3: CASSYRPRRADEKLFF. The CDR3 coding sequence is TGTGCCAGCAGTTACCGCCCTCGCAGGGCAGATGAAAAACTGTTTTTT. Together with reference TRBV7-6 and TRBJ1-4, the CDR3 gives the full variable domain: GAGVSQSPRYKVTKRGQDVALRCDPISGHVSLYWYRQALGQGPEFLTYFNYEAQQDKSGLPNDRFSAERPEGSISTLTIQRTEQRDSAMYRCASSYRPRRADEKLFFGSGTQLSVL.

The V and J genes are TRBV2 and TRBJ2-1, with TRBD2 matching 7 bases. The V gene end was trimmed by 8 bases and the J gene end by 3 bases; junction bases not matched to a gene: 10. Germline-derived CDR1 and CDR2 are SNHLY and FYNNEI. The CDR3 has 15 amino acids. The CDR3 here is CASRELAPDYNEQFF. CDR3 sequence (DNA): TGTGCCAGCCGAGAACTAGCGCCAGACTACAATGAGCAGTTCTTC. The variable domain in full, with the rest retrieved from reference TRBV2 and TRBJ2-1, is EPEVTQTPSHQVTQMGQEVILRCVPISNHLYFYWYRQILGQKVEFLVSFYNNEISEKSEIFDDQFSVERPDGSNFTLKIRSTKLEDSAMYFCASRELAPDYNEQFFGPGTRLTVL.

For this clone: A read error may explain this, as a much larger clone is one base away. The V and J genes are TRBV28 and TRBJ2-7; TRBD1 might be the D (5 bases). This CDR3 contains 12 residues. Trimming removed 6 bases at V and 3 bases at J, with 9 bases between. Germline V gene lookup returns CDR1 MDHEN and CDR2 SYDVKM. DNA for the CDR3: TGTGCCAGCAGGGAACAGGTCTACGAGCAGTACTTC. Its protein product is CASREQVYEQYF.

V usage is TRBV7-8 and J usage is TRBJ1-5; 7 bases match TRBD1. V trimming: 4 bases; J trimming: 7 bases; junction bases outside the gene matches: 13. Germline CDR1 and CDR2: SGHVS and FQNEAQ. The CDR3 is made up of 16 amino acids. CDR3 protein: CASSSENRGQEQPQHF. For the CDR3, the DNA is TGTGCCAGCAGCTCAGAAAACAGGGGTCAGGAACAGCCCCAGCATTTT.

The chain is built from TRBV5-1 and TRBJ2-2; D might be TRBD2 (6 bases). The CDR3 length is 15 residues. Germline loops: CDR1 SGHRS, CDR2 YFSETQ. Trimming took off 5 bases at V and 4 bases at J, with 15 bases between the two ends. CDR3 sequence reads: CASSILAGTTGELFF. Here the CDR3 DNA reads TGCGCCAGCAGTATACTGGCGGGAACCACCGGGGAGCTGTTTTTT.

V is TRBV16 and J is TRBJ1-2; D not resolved. Looked up from germline, CDR1 is KGHSY and CDR2 is FQNENV. This CDR3 spans 13 amino acids. V lost 2 bases and J 8 bases, leaving 12 bases between the germline ends. CDR3 residues: CASSQRTAIGYTF. CDR3 in DNA: TGTGCCAGCAGCCAAAGAACAGCTATCGGCTACACCTTC.

This clone showed up just once. The chain links TRBV19 to TRBJ1-5; 12 nucleotides match TRBD1. From germline, CDR1 is LNHDA and CDR2 SQIVND (reference sequence). The CDR3 spans 17 residues. V trimming: 6 bases; J trimming: 3 bases; junction bases outside the gene matches: 9. The CDR3 coding sequence is TGTGCCAGTAGAACCGGGACAGGGGGCAGCTACAATCAGCCCCAGCATTTT. Its translation: CASRTGTGGSYNQPQHF.

The chain employs TRBV28 and TRBJ2-6; D is unclear. The germline V gene encodes CDR1 MDHEN and CDR2 SYDVKM. This CDR3 has 15 residues. V was clipped by 3 bases and J by 4 bases, with 10 bases between them. CDR3 nucleotides: TGTGCCAGCAGTTTTTACAAACCCGGGGCCAACGTCCTGACTTTC. Its translation is CASSFYKPGANVLTF.

The chain combines TRBV28 with TRBJ1-1; 7 bases match TRBD1. Germline values: CDR1 MDHEN, CDR2 SYDVKM. The V segment lost 5 bases and the J segment 0 bases; nucleotides outside the gene matches: 6. The CDR3 sequence is 15 residues long. For the CDR3, the DNA is TGTGCCAGCAGTCCAGGGGGATTCATGAACACTGAAGCTTTCTTT. Its protein is CASSPGGFMNTEAFF.

The CDR3 coding sequence is TGTGCCAGCAGCCCTAGGACAAGAACGGATCAGCCCCAGCATTTT. This gives the protein CASSPRTRTDQPQHF. The V and J genes are TRBV27 and TRBJ1-5; perhaps TRBD1 as D (5 bases). The CDR3 loop spans 15 amino acids. V lost 6 bases and J 5 bases, leaving 17 bases between the germline ends. The germline V gene has CDR1 MNHEY and CDR2 SMNVEV (reference sequence).

V and J are TRBV6-5 and TRBJ2-2, with D maybe TRBD1 (6 bases). Germline V lookup: CDR1 MNHEY, CDR2 SVGAGI. CDR3 length equals 14 residues. Trimming removed 5 bases from V and 3 bases from J, with 10 bases in between. The CDR3 DNA is TGTGCCAGCAGTCACAGGGCTCACACCGGGGAGCTGTTTTTT. Its translation is CASSHRAHTGELFF.

The chain uses TRBV2 and TRBJ2-1; 8 nucleotides agree with TRBD2. The length of the CDR3 is 15 residues. After removal of 3 bases from V and 4 bases from J, the junction contained 5 bases not matched to a gene. Germline V lookup: CDR1 SNHLY, CDR2 FYNNEI. The DNA of the CDR3 is TGTGCCAGCAGTGATCAGGCTAGCGGGTACAATGAGCAGTTCTTC. Translating it yields CASSDQASGYNEQFF. Supplemented by reference TRBV2 and TRBJ2-1, the full variable domain reads EPEVTQTPSHQVTQMGQEVILRCVPISNHLYFYWYRQILGQKVEFLVSFYNNEISEKSEIFDDQFSVERPDGSNFTLKIRSTKLEDSAMYFCASSDQASGYNEQFFGPGTRLTVL.

V and J are TRBV28 and TRBJ2-2; TRBD2 matches 14 bases. Germline CDR1 MDHEN, CDR2 SYDVKM. V dropped 5 bases and J dropped 1; count of bases not matched to a gene: 3. The CDR3 loop spans 17 amino acids. The CDR3 coding sequence is TGTGCCAGCAGTCCGGGGACTAGCGGGGGGAACACCGGGGAGCTGTTTTTT. Its protein product is CASSPGTSGGNTGELFF. Supplemented by reference TRBV28 and TRBJ2-2, the full variable domain reads DVKVTQSSRYLVKRTGEKVFLECVQDMDHENMFWYRQDPGLGLRLIYFSYDVKMKEKGDIPEGYSVSREKKERFSLILESASTNQTSMYLCASSPGTSGGNTGELFFGEGSRLTVL.

The chain couples TRBV4-1 to TRBJ1-2; 7 bases fit TRBD1. The CDR3 spans 15 residues. Germline V gene data show CDR1 as MGHRA and CDR2 as YSYEKL. The V segment lost 5 bases and the J segment 6 bases; nucleotides outside the gene matches: 12. This CDR3 reads CASSSATNRGDGYTF. The CDR3 bases are TGCGCCAGCAGCTCCGCTACTAACAGGGGAGATGGCTACACCTTC.

The chain employs TRBV5-1 and TRBJ2-7, with 9 nucleotides matching TRBD1. Germline CDR1 reads SGHRS; CDR2 reads YFSETQ. CDR3 length: 14 residues. With V trimmed by 4 bases and J by 6 bases, 8 bases remained unmatched. The CDR3 sequence: CASSKGTGQVEQYV. CDR3 nucleotides: TGCGCCAGCAGCAAAGGGACAGGGCAAGTCGAGCAGTACGTC.

V usage is TRBV27 and J usage is TRBJ2-1; TRBD2 matches 10 bases. The CDR3 sequence is 17 residues long. With V trimmed by 5 bases and J by 0 bases, 7 bases remained unmatched. The germline gives CDR1 MNHEY, CDR2 SMNVEV (reference sequence). CDR3 nucleotides: TGTGCCAGCAGTCAGCGGACTAGCGGAGACTCCTACAATGAGCAGTTCTTC. Translation: CASSQRTSGDSYNEQFF.

The CDR3 protein is CASSVVSGNYGYTF. CDR3 coding DNA: TGTGCCAGCAGCGTAGTCTCGGGTAACTATGGCTACACCTTC. This sequence joins TRBV9 and TRBJ1-2; D gene ambiguous. This CDR3 is built from 14 residues. V lost 0 bases and J lost 1, with 7 bases in between. The germline V gene encodes CDR1 SGDLS and CDR2 YYNGEE.

This rearrangement joins TRBV6-5 to TRBJ2-7; D is perhaps TRBD1 (6 bases). V gave up 4 bases and J gave up 0 bases, with 10 bases separating them. Germline values: CDR1 MNHEY, CDR2 SVGAGI. The CDR3 contains 14 residues. CDR3 sequence reads: CASSFQGTSYEQYF. The CDR3 coding sequence is TGTGCCAGCAGTTTTCAGGGGACCTCCTACGAGCAGTACTTC.

This chain uses TRBV19 with TRBJ1-2; D ambiguous. CDR1 is LNHDA, CDR2 SQIVND, per germline (reference sequence). This CDR3 spans 12 amino acids. Trimming shortened V by 4 bases and J by 2 bases, and 5 bases separated the two germline ends. As DNA, the CDR3 is TGTGCCAGTAGTAGAGTGAACTATGGCTACACCTTC. Its translation: CASSRVNYGYTF.